The sample holds a few counts of the clone carrying this T cell receptor (beta chain). Its antigen remains unidentified. TCRdb itself ran the reads through MiXCR, one entry per CDR3 protein. Among fewer than 300,000 distinct CDR3 sequences listed, about 25% were seen once. CDR3 length equals 16 residues. Germline CDR1 reads MDHEN; CDR2 reads SYDVKM. V was pared by 4 bases and J by 1 base, with 7 bases of the junction left unmatched. The sample is drawn from a study of T cell repertoires in cytomegalovirus infection. Study results and limitations: HLA-C-restricted, CMV-specific TCR beta clonotypes were dominant ex vivo.

This clonotype originated in a human donor in good health (CMV status not recorded). Some clones in this sample may be carry-over from other donors' samples. The sample taken for sequencing was PBMCs. This chain uses TRBV28 with TRBJ2-5, with TRBD1 matching 9 bases. In DNA form, the CDR3 reads TGTGCCAGCAGTTCACAGGGGGCGCAACGCCAAGAGACCCAGTACTTC. It yields the protein CASSSQGAQRQETQYF.